A single sample is the source of the 25 T cell receptor beta chains below, sequenced in a study of beta chain features in type 1 diabetes. Their cognate antigens are unknown. General study findings and limits: In all four CD4+ subsets, TCRB CDR3 length was significantly, moderately reduced in type 1 diabetes.

All of the isolated RNA was reverse transcribed, so expressed TCRB transcripts were sequenced. Only in-frame clones appear in the TCRdb table, and some are missing; sequencing was by immunoSEQ multiplex PCR. The sample comprises approximately 140,000 clones, 7.5% to 9.5% of which are singletons, and approximately 0.7% rests with the top ten. Material: central memory CD4+ T cells from blood. The source is a man aged 25 to 40 with type 1 diabetes.

This clone was seen a few times. The CDR3 loop reads CSVEDTQGRDYEQYF. The CDR3 nucleotides are TGCAGCGTTGAAGATACCCAGGGAAGGGACTACGAGCAGTACTTC. The genes are TRBV29-1 and TRBJ2-7, with D tentatively TRBD1 (5 bases). V lost 0 bases, J lost 3 bases, and 15 bases lay in between. Germline V gene lookup returns CDR1 SQVTM and CDR2 ANQGSEA. This CDR3 comprises 15 residues.

The rearrangement joins TRBV28 to TRBJ1-3; D is uncertain. Germline CDR1 reads MDHEN; CDR2 reads SYDVKM. Trimming cost V 3 bases and J 0 bases, with 6 bases left between them. CDR3 length: 14 residues. The CDR3 loop reads CASSFSNSGNTIYF. The CDR3 DNA follows: TGTGCCAGCAGTTTTTCCAACTCTGGAAACACCATATATTTT.

A few counts support this clone. V and J are TRBV18 and TRBJ2-1, with TRBD2 matching 9 bases. V trimming: 4 bases; J trimming: 4 bases; junction bases outside the gene matches: 5. Germline V gene data show CDR1 as KGHSH and CDR2 as LQKENI. The length of the CDR3 is 15 residues. The CDR3 sequence: CASSLAGGRYNEQFF. The CDR3 DNA reads TGTGCCAGCTCACTGGCGGGGGGGCGGTACAATGAGCAGTTCTTC.

The chain joins TRBV7-6 to TRBJ2-3; D call uncertain. Looked up from germline, CDR1 is SGHVS and CDR2 is FNYEAQ. Trimming took 5 bases from V and 0 from J, leaving 9 bases between them. This CDR3 comprises 14 residues. CDR3 sequence reads: CASSPQTSTDTQYF. The CDR3 DNA is TGTGCCAGCAGCCCACAAACGAGCACAGATACGCAGTATTTT.

This clone was seen only a few times. The chain is built from TRBV10-3 and TRBJ1-2; no firm D call. The germline CDR1 and CDR2 sequences are ENHRY and SYGVKD. CDR3 length: 13 residues. Trimming left V 3 bases short and J 5 bases short, with 10 bases between. CDR3 in amino acids: CAISDEGSYGYTF. As DNA, the CDR3 is TGTGCCATCAGTGACGAGGGCTCTTATGGCTACACCTTC.

J is TRBJ1-1 and V is TRBV19; 10 bases match TRBD1. V lost 5 bases and J lost 9; bases outside the gene matches: 9. The CDR3 totals 14 residues. Germline values: CDR1 LNHDA, CDR2 SQIVND (reference sequence). CDR3 region: CASSAGTGDRKAFF. For the CDR3, the DNA is TGTGCCAGTAGTGCCGGGACAGGGGACCGAAAAGCTTTCTTT.

The genes are TRBV6-1 and TRBJ1-1; TRBD1 is a possible D gene (5 bases). V was clipped by 7 bases and J by 7 bases, with 10 bases between them. The V gene's germline CDR1 is MNHNS and CDR2 SASEGT. There are 11 residues in the CDR3. The CDR3 DNA reads as TGTGCCAGCACCAGGGAGGGTGAAGCTTTCTTT. It translates to CASTREGEAFF.

Only a few counts were recorded for this clone. This chain links TRBV11-2 with TRBJ2-7; 7 positions match TRBD1. The CDR3 sequence is 14 residues long. Trimming took 1 base from V and 6 from J; bases not matched to a gene: 6. Germline values: CDR1 SGHAT, CDR2 FQNNGV. This CDR3 is CASSLVGGASEQYF. The CDR3 nucleotides are TGTGCCAGCAGCTTAGTAGGGGGCGCGTCCGAGCAGTACTTC.

This clone was seen a handful of times. This chain joins TRBV29-1 and TRBJ2-2; D is possibly TRBD2 (6 bases). The CDR3 is 12 residues long. V was shortened by 3 bases and J by 7 bases, with 9 bases between the two germline ends. Looked up from germline, CDR1 is SQVTM and CDR2 is ANQGSEA. CDR3 bases: TGCAGCGTTGACATCGGGGGCGGGGAGCTGTTTTTT. This encodes CSVDIGGGELFF.

The V call is TRBV5-5, the J call TRBJ2-1; no definite D call. The CDR3 spans 15 residues. V lost 4 bases and J lost 3, with 14 bases in between. In germline, CDR1 is SGHKS, CDR2 YYEKEE (reference sequence). The CDR3 loop is CASSPLGSYYNEQFF. The CDR3 DNA follows: TGTGCCAGCAGCCCCTTAGGTAGCTACTACAATGAGCAGTTCTTC.

This rearrangement joins TRBV6-5 to TRBJ2-7; 7 bases match TRBD2. The germline CDR1 and CDR2 sequences are MNHEY and SVGAGI. This CDR3 has 11 residues. Germline trimming cut 6 bases from V and 6 bases from J; bases unmatched to any gene: 2. CDR3 nucleotide sequence: TGTGCCAGCAGAGGGGAGGGCGAGCAGTACTTC. Amino acid sequence: CASRGEGEQYF.

The V and J genes are TRBV11-2 and TRBJ1-1, with D possibly TRBD1 on 6 matching bases. Per germline, CDR1 SGHAT and CDR2 FQNNGV. Trimming removed 3 bases at V and 2 bases at J, with 10 bases between. The CDR3 extends over 14 amino acids. CDR3 nucleotides: TGTGCCAGCAGCTTTTGGACAGTTAACACTGAAGCTTTCTTT. The encoded protein is CASSFWTVNTEAFF.

The V and J genes are TRBV10-3 and TRBJ1-2; no clear D. This CDR3 region has 13 residues. The V gene lost 6 bases and the J gene lost 5 bases, with 13 bases spanning the gap. Germline CDR1 ENHRY, CDR2 SYGVKD. CDR3 bases: TGTGCCATCAGCACTGATCCGGGGTATGGCTACACCTTC. Translating gives CAISTDPGYGYTF.

V usage is TRBV6-5 and J usage is TRBJ2-7; TRBD1 matches 7 bases. Unmatched junction bases numbered 8, after V lost 4 bases and J lost 5 bases. The CDR3 sequence is 14 residues long. Germline CDR1 MNHEY, CDR2 SVGAGI. For the CDR3, the DNA is TGTGCCAGCAGTTCCTCGACAGGGTGGCACGAGCAGTACTTC. It translates to CASSSSTGWHEQYF.

This clone was counted ten times or more. The chain employs TRBV2 and TRBJ1-1, with TRBD1 matching 7 bases. This CDR3 has 15 amino acids. The V gene end was trimmed by 6 bases and the J gene end by 3 bases; junction bases not matched to a gene: 10. CDR1 is SNHLY and CDR2 is FYNNEI in the germline V gene. The CDR3 loop is CASRRDSPPHTEAFF. CDR3 in DNA: TGTGCCAGCAGGCGGGACAGCCCTCCGCACACTGAAGCTTTCTTT.

This chain links TRBV9 with TRBJ1-5; the match to TRBD1 covers 8 bases. The CDR3 runs 15 residues. In germline, CDR1 is SGDLS, CDR2 YYNGEE. The V segment lost 2 bases and the J segment 4 bases; nucleotides outside the gene matches: 5. CDR3 bases: TGTGCCAGCAGCGTGACAGGGGCCGCAAATCAGCCCCAGCATTTT. It encodes CASSVTGAANQPQHF.

There are many counts of this clone. The V gene is TRBV5-1, the J gene TRBJ1-5, with 7 bases identical to TRBD1. The trim removed 1 base at V and 10 bases at J, leaving 8 bases unmatched. Germline lookup yields CDR1 SGHRS and CDR2 YFSETQ. The CDR3 contains 14 residues. The CDR3 DNA reads TGCGCCAGCAGCTTGTCGACAGGGAGTGAACCCCAGCATTTT. Protein product: CASSLSTGSEPQHF. Full variable domain (rest looked up from reference TRBV5-1 and TRBJ1-5): KAGVTQTPRYLIKTRGQQVTLSCSPISGHRSVSWYQQTPGQGLQFLFEYFSETQRNKGNFPGRFSGRQFSNSRSEMNVSTLELGDSALYLCASSLSTGSEPQHFGDGTRLSIL.

J is TRBJ1-1 and V is TRBV28, with 8 bases matching TRBD1. This CDR3 spans 18 amino acids. After removal of 6 bases from V and 3 bases from J, the junction contained 18 bases not matched to a gene. Germline V gene sequence: CDR1 MDHEN, CDR2 SYDVKM. The CDR3 loop is CASSPPGQASIKDTEAFF. CDR3 DNA sequence: TGTGCCAGCAGCCCTCCGGGACAGGCTTCCATTAAGGACACTGAAGCTTTCTTT.

This clone was found a few times. The chain links TRBV4-2 to TRBJ1-1; possibly TRBD1 for D (5 bases). The germline V gene encodes CDR1 LGHNA and CDR2 YNFKEQ. CDR3 size: 15 residues. V lost 1 base, J lost 0 bases, and 9 bases lay in between. The CDR3: CASSQVQGMNTEAFF. The CDR3 nucleotides are TGTGCCAGCAGCCAAGTGCAGGGAATGAACACTGAAGCTTTCTTT.

The table lists this clone with a few counts. The rearrangement links TRBV30 to TRBJ1-3; D is uncertain. V was shortened by 2 bases and J by 2 bases, with 10 bases between the two germline ends. There are 14 residues in the CDR3. Germline CDR1 and CDR2: GTSNPN and SVGIG (reference sequence). The CDR3: CAWSLGVTGNTIYF. CDR3 nucleotide sequence: TGTGCCTGGAGTCTCGGGGTAACTGGAAACACCATATATTTT.

This clone turned up a few times. The chain joins TRBV18 to TRBJ2-3; the D is unclear. Germline CDR1 KGHSH, CDR2 LQKENI. This CDR3 contains 14 residues. V was cut by 6 bases and J by 0 bases, with 10 bases left in between. The CDR3 reads CASSLSSSTDTQYF. CDR3 DNA: TGTGCCAGCTCCCTTAGTTCCAGCACAGATACGCAGTATTTT.

This chain links TRBV2 with TRBJ1-5; 7 bases are a match to TRBD1. The germline gives CDR1 SNHLY, CDR2 FYNNEI. The CDR3 contains 15 residues. Trimming at V came to 6 bases and at J to 3 bases, leaving 8 bases not matched to a gene. The CDR3 nucleotides are TGTGCCAGCAGCCCCGGGACAGAGAACAATCAGCCCCAGCATTTT. Its translation is CASSPGTENNQPQHF.

This clone came up a few times. The same CDR3 arises from other DNA sequences in this sample as well. The chain carries TRBV7-2 and TRBJ2-3; no firm D call. The CDR3 extends over 12 amino acids. Germline V gives CDR1 SGHTA, CDR2 FQGNSA. V lost 4 bases to trimming and J lost 2 bases, with 4 bases between them. The CDR3 DNA reads as TGTGCCAGCAGCTCTTACACAGATACGCAGTATTTT. Translation: CASSSYTDTQYF.

This clone was detected a few times. This sequence joins TRBV11-2 and TRBJ2-6; D not certain. V lost 1 base, J lost 0 bases, and 4 bases lay in between. The CDR3 has 15 residues. Looked up from germline, CDR1 is SGHAT and CDR2 is FQNNGV. CDR3 sequence reads: CASSLGGSGANVLTF. DNA of the CDR3: TGTGCCAGCAGCTTAGGAGGCTCTGGGGCCAACGTCCTGACTTTC.

The genes are TRBV2 and TRBJ1-4, with D uncertain. Germline CDR1 reads SNHLY; CDR2 reads FYNNEI. The CDR3 extends over 14 amino acids. V shed 7 bases and J shed 6 bases, with 15 bases lying between them. The CDR3 protein is CASKSAFTDEKLFF. In DNA, the CDR3 is TGTGCCAGCAAATCGGCGTTCACAGATGAAAAACTGTTTTTT.